This T cell receptor beta chain was profiled in a study of CD8 T cells in ankylosing spondylitis. Findings and limits, study-wide: Peripheral blood held disease-linked clones only at relatively low frequency, and these were CD8+. A TCR beta motif of eight or nine highly homologous variants seemed to mark ankylosing spondylitis blood. There was reportedly significant enrichment of clones that were disease-linked in matched ankylosing spondylitis synovial fluid.

Notes on this clonotype: Its antigen is undetermined.

Trimming cost V 4 bases and J 2 bases, with 14 bases left between them. This CDR3 is 16 amino acids long. The germline gives CDR1 LGHNA, CDR2 YNFKEQ. A single record per CDR3 protein comes from TCRdb applying MiXCR to the 5' RACE reads. Here the sample spans 250,000 or so distinct CDR3 sequences, more than 20% being singletons. V usage is TRBV4-2 and J usage is TRBJ2-2; TRBD2 might be the D (5 bases). The sequenced material came from blood, either unsorted or a sorted T cell fraction (not recorded which). This TCR derives from a male donor with ankylosing spondylitis or in good health (not recorded which). The CDR3 DNA reads as TGTGCCAGCAGCCTACATGACGGGGATAACACCGGGGAGCTGTTTTTT. It yields the protein CASSLHDGDNTGELFF.